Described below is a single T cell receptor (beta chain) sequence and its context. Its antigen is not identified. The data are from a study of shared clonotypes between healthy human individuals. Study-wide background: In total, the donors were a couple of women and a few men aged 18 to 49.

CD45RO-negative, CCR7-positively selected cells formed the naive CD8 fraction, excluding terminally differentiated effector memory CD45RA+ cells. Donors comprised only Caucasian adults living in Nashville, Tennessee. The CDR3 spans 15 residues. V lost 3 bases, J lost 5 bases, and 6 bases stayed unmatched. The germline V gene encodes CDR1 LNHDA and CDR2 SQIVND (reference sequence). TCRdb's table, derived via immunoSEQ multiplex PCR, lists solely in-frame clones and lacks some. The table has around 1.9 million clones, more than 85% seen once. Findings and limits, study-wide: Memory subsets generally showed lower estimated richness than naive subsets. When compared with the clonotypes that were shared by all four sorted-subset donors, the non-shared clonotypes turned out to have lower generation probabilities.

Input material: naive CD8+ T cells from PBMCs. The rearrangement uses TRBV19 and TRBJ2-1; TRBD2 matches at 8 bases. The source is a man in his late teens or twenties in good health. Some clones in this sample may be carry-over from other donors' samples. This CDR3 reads CASSIYIAGHNEQFF. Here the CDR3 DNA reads TGTGCCAGTAGTATCTATATAGCGGGACACAATGAGCAGTTCTTC.